A selection of T cell receptor beta chains follows, all from one sample in a study of response to subunit inactivated influenza vaccine. Each CDR3 protein is one row after TCRdb ran MiXCR on the RT-PCR reads. The repertoire includes roughly 570,000 distinct CDR3 sequences, over 10% of them detected once, and around 14% sits in the top ten. This specimen consisted of PBMCs from blood, obtained roughly 45 days after vaccination. The source of these receptors is a man aged 50 to 60 who received an inactivated influenza vaccine. Each CDR3 is given with its conserved first and last residue. The D gene is left open where the match is weak. Only part of the rows carry a size: once, few, many, or a class if the clone is expanded.

d_call: TRBD1
v_call: TRBV10-3
clone_size: many
j_call: TRBJ2-7
cdr3_nt: TGTGCCATCAGTGGAGTCGGGACAGGGAGCTACGAGCAGTACTTC
cdr3_aa: CAISGVGTGSYEQYF

d_call: TRBD1
v_call: TRBV7-2
clone_size: NA
j_call: TRBJ1-2
cdr3_nt: TGTGCCAGCAACGACAGGGGTATCTATGGCTACACCTTC
cdr3_aa: CASNDRGIYGYTF

d_call: TRBD2
v_call: TRBV20-1
clone_size: NA
j_call: TRBJ2-1
cdr3_nt: TGCAGTGCTAGACCTAGCGGGAGGGCCGTCTACAATGAGCAGTTCTTC
cdr3_aa: CSARPSGRAVYNEQFF

d_call: NA
v_call: TRBV29-1
clone_size: NA
j_call: TRBJ2-3
cdr3_nt: TGCAGCGTTGAGCTTCCAGAGCGGAGACACACAGATACGCAGTATTTT
cdr3_aa: CSVELPERRHTDTQYF

d_call: NA
v_call: TRBV7-6
clone_size: NA
j_call: TRBJ2-5
cdr3_nt: TGTGCCAGCAGCTTTATGGAGACCCAGTACTTC
cdr3_aa: CASSFMETQYF

d_call: NA
v_call: TRBV4-2
clone_size: NA
j_call: TRBJ2-7
cdr3_nt: TGTGCCAGGAAAGTGCAGAACTCCTACGAGCAGTACTTC
cdr3_aa: CARKVQNSYEQYF

d_call: TRBD2
v_call: TRBV20-1
clone_size: few
j_call: TRBJ2-3
cdr3_nt: TGCAGTGCTACGGGACTAGCGGGAGTAGATACGCAGTATTTT
cdr3_aa: CSATGLAGVDTQYF

d_call: TRBD2
v_call: TRBV4-1
clone_size: NA
j_call: TRBJ2-3
cdr3_nt: TGCGCCAGCAGCCAAGATGGAGGCGGGGGGGCCACAGATACGCAGTATTTT
cdr3_aa: CASSQDGGGGATDTQYF

d_call: TRBD2
v_call: TRBV6-2/TRBV6-3
clone_size: NA
j_call: TRBJ2-1
cdr3_nt: TGTGCCAGCAGCCCGGGACTAGCGGGCCTCAATGAGCAGTTCTTC
cdr3_aa: CASSPGLAGLNEQFF

d_call: NA
v_call: TRBV7-8
clone_size: NA
j_call: TRBJ1-1
cdr3_nt: TGTGCCAGCAGCCCATTTCGTGGGCGAATGGACACTAACACTGAAGCTTTCTTT
cdr3_aa: CASSPFRGRMDTNTEAFF

d_call: TRBD1
v_call: TRBV7-9
clone_size: many
j_call: TRBJ1-5
cdr3_nt: TGTGCCAGCAGCTTGTCACAGGGGGACGGGAATCAGCCCCAGCATTTT
cdr3_aa: CASSLSQGDGNQPQHF

d_call: NA
v_call: TRBV6-2/TRBV6-3
clone_size: NA
j_call: TRBJ2-1
cdr3_nt: TGTGCCAGCAGCCTCCCGGTGAACAATGAGCAGTTCTTC
cdr3_aa: CASSLPVNNEQFF

d_call: TRBD2
v_call: TRBV10-3
clone_size: NA
j_call: TRBJ2-3
cdr3_nt: TGTGCCATCAGCGATAGCGGGAGTTGGACAGATACGCAGTATTTT
cdr3_aa: CAISDSGSWTDTQYF

d_call: NA
v_call: TRBV28
clone_size: NA
j_call: TRBJ2-1
cdr3_nt: TGTGCCAGCAGTGTAGGGGTAGACAATGAGCAGTTCTTC
cdr3_aa: CASSVGVDNEQFF

d_call: NA
v_call: TRBV21-1
clone_size: few
j_call: TRBJ2-7
cdr3_nt: TGTGCCAGCAGCAGAAACAGGGGGCGCGTCTACGAGCAGTACTTC
cdr3_aa: CASSRNRGRVYEQYF

d_call: TRBD1
v_call: TRBV24-1
clone_size: few
j_call: TRBJ1-2
cdr3_nt: TGTGCCACCACCGCCGGGACAGGGGTTGGTGGCTACACCTTC
cdr3_aa: CATTAGTGVGGYTF

d_call: TRBD2
v_call: TRBV25-1
clone_size: NA
j_call: TRBJ2-2
cdr3_nt: TGTGCCAGCACCTTAGCGGGGATCGGGGAGCTGTTTTTT
cdr3_aa: CASTLAGIGELFF

d_call: NA
v_call: TRBV6-5
clone_size: few
j_call: TRBJ2-3
cdr3_nt: TGTGCCAGCAGTTCCACCGGGACTAGCACAGATACGCAGTATTTT
cdr3_aa: CASSSTGTSTDTQYF

d_call: NA
v_call: TRBV5-1
clone_size: many
j_call: TRBJ2-1
cdr3_nt: TGCGCCAGCAGCTTGGGACAGTTCCCTGAGCAGTTCTTC
cdr3_aa: CASSLGQFPEQFF

d_call: TRBD2
v_call: TRBV20-1
clone_size: few
j_call: TRBJ2-1
cdr3_nt: TGCAGTGCTCACCTAGCGGGGGGGCCGACGCAGTTCTTC
cdr3_aa: CSAHLAGGPTQFF

d_call: TRBD2
v_call: TRBV7-8
clone_size: NA
j_call: TRBJ2-7
cdr3_nt: TGTGCCAGCAGCTTCGGACTAGCGGGAGTTTCCGAGCAGTACTTC
cdr3_aa: CASSFGLAGVSEQYF

d_call: NA
v_call: TRBV12-3/TRBV12-4
clone_size: many
j_call: TRBJ1-1
cdr3_nt: TGTGCCAGCACCTCCCTAGGTCGCAGTACTGAAGCTTTCTTT
cdr3_aa: CASTSLGRSTEAFF

d_call: TRBD2
v_call: TRBV20-1
clone_size: many
j_call: TRBJ2-2
cdr3_nt: TGCAGTGCCCGGCCGGGAGGATCGGCCGGGGAGCTGTTTTTT
cdr3_aa: CSARPGGSAGELFF

d_call: NA
v_call: TRBV6-4
clone_size: few
j_call: TRBJ2-7
cdr3_nt: TGTGCCAGCAGTGACGACGGCGGTGGGGCATGGGAGCAGTACTTC
cdr3_aa: CASSDDGGGAWEQYF

d_call: NA
v_call: TRBV29-1
clone_size: NA
j_call: TRBJ2-5
cdr3_nt: TGCAGCGTTGCTGAAACTGCCCACCTCCAAGAGACCCAGTACTTC
cdr3_aa: CSVAETAHLQETQYF

d_call: NA
v_call: TRBV18
clone_size: few
j_call: TRBJ1-1
cdr3_nt: TGTGCCAGCTCACCAACAGGGATGGCTGAAGCTTTCTTT
cdr3_aa: CASSPTGMAEAFF

d_call: NA
v_call: TRBV11-1
clone_size: few
j_call: TRBJ2-1
cdr3_nt: TGTGCCAGCAGCTTAGCCGGGGTTTTTTACAATGAGCAGTTCTTC
cdr3_aa: CASSLAGVFYNEQFF

d_call: NA
v_call: TRBV12-3/TRBV12-4
clone_size: NA
j_call: TRBJ1-2
cdr3_nt: TGTGCCAGCAGTTTACCCGGGGGTGTCAGTGGCTACACCTTC
cdr3_aa: CASSLPGGVSGYTF

d_call: NA
v_call: TRBV5-5
clone_size: few
j_call: TRBJ1-4
cdr3_nt: TGTGCCAGCAGCTTGTTACAGTGGACGAATGAAAAACTGTTTTTT
cdr3_aa: CASSLLQWTNEKLFF

d_call: NA
v_call: TRBV11-2
clone_size: many
j_call: TRBJ2-5
cdr3_nt: TGTGCCAGCAGCCCCCCTATCCCGGAGACCCAGTACTTC
cdr3_aa: CASSPPIPETQYF

d_call: TRBD2
v_call: TRBV19
clone_size: few
j_call: TRBJ2-1
cdr3_nt: TGTGCCAGTAGTAGATCTAGCGGGGTGGCCTACAATGAGCAGTTCTTC
cdr3_aa: CASSRSSGVAYNEQFF

d_call: NA
v_call: TRBV7-2
clone_size: many
j_call: TRBJ1-5
cdr3_nt: TGTGCCAGCAGCGCCTCTGGACTGAACAATCAGCCCCAGCATTTT
cdr3_aa: CASSASGLNNQPQHF